Listed below are T cell receptor beta chains from one sample, sequenced in a study of blood T cell repertoires in COVID-19. Assay used: immunoSEQ multiplex PCR; TCRdb lists only in-frame clones, some missing. The sample has 90,000 to 100,000 clones, about 83% seen once; the top ten hold approximately 15%. Sequenced material: peripheral blood. The receptors here all came from a human donor in a cohort sampled during active COVID-19. The CDR3 runs from the conserved cysteine through the conserved F or W. The order of the fields is D gene, V gene, J gene, clone size, CDR3 protein, CDR3 DNA. The D gene is left open where the match is weak. Size values are once, few and many counts, or a class for expanded clones, and some rows have none.

TRBD2,TRBV9,TRBJ2-3,NA,CASSVGLAGITDTQYF,TGTGCCAGCAGCGTAGGGCTAGCGGGGATCACAGATACGCAGTATTTT
NA,TRBV18,TRBJ2-1,NA,CASSPNRGGSNEQFF,TGTGCCAGCTCACCGAACAGGGGGGGATCCAATGAGCAGTTCTTC
TRBD1,TRBV9,TRBJ2-2,NA,CASSFRQGNLFF,TGTGCCAGCAGCTTTCGACAGGGAAACCTGTTTTTT
NA,TRBV5-6,TRBJ1-1,few,CASSFGPIGTEAFF,TGTGCCAGCAGCTTCGGTCCTATTGGCACTGAAGCTTTCTTT
TRBD1,TRBV19,TRBJ1-2,NA,CASSKGTGDGYTF,TGTGCCAGTAGTAAGGGCACAGGGGATGGCTACACCTTC
NA,TRBV6-5,TRBJ1-2,few,CATQSQRAGGYTF,TGTGCCACCCAGTCGCAGAGAGCGGGTGGCTACACCTTC
TRBD2,TRBV7-2,TRBJ2-5,NA,CASSLPRGGGETQYF,TGTGCCAGCAGTTTGCCCCGAGGCGGGGGAGAGACCCAGTACTTC
TRBD1,TRBV13,TRBJ1-2,NA,CTSSSGQGEANYGYTF,TGTACCAGCAGCTCAGGACAGGGGGAAGCTAACTATGGCTACACCTTC
TRBD1,TRBV3-1/TRBV3-2,TRBJ1-3,NA,CASRDRGSRVSGNTIYF,TGTGCCAGCCGGGACAGGGGGTCCCGTGTCTCTGGAAACACCATATATTTT
TRBD2,TRBV2,TRBJ2-1,NA,CASPGNKPTGLASGRYNEQFF,TGTGCCAGCCCTGGAAACAAACCGACAGGGTTGGCTAGCGGGAGGTACAATGAGCAGTTCTTC
NA,TRBV2,TRBJ1-2,NA,CASSEPTLGLGGGYTF,TGTGCCAGCAGTGAACCGACCTTGGGCTTGGGTGGTGGCTACACCTTC